The 4 T cell receptor beta chains below come from one sample, sequenced in a study of T cell responses to AZD1222 COVID-19 vaccine. Method: immunoSEQ multiplex PCR; TCRdb's copy keeps in-frame clones and lacks some. The profile covers some 150,000 clones, with about 90% appearing a single time and roughly a tenth taken by the ten largest. Material: peripheral blood, obtained 28 days after the second AZD1222 dose. These receptors were obtained from an adult who received the AZD1222 COVID-19 vaccine.

The chain couples TRBV5-4 to TRBJ2-7; the match to TRBD2 covers 10 bases. The CDR3 extends over 14 amino acids. V shed 3 bases and J 6 bases; nucleotides not matched to a gene: 6. Germline CDR1 reads SGHNT; CDR2 reads YYREEE (reference sequence). The CDR3 region is CASSSRLAGVEQYF. The CDR3 nucleotides read TGTGCCAGCAGCTCACGGCTAGCGGGGGTCGAGCAGTACTTC.

This clone was counted only a few times. The V and J genes are TRBV7-2 and TRBJ1-1; unclear D gene. This CDR3 region has 14 residues. V was cut by 1 base and J by 0 bases, with 6 bases left in between. CDR1 is SGHTA and CDR2 is FQGNSA in the germline V gene. The CDR3 sequence is CASSLGQLNTEAFF. CDR3 sequence (DNA): TGTGCCAGCAGCTTAGGGCAGCTGAACACTGAAGCTTTCTTT.

This chain links TRBV28 with TRBJ2-1; TRBD2 matches at 10 bases. The CDR3 has 17 amino acids. Losses at the gene ends were 5 bases for V and 2 bases for J; bases not matched to a gene: 9. Germline-derived CDR1 and CDR2 are MDHEN and SYDVKM. CDR3 nucleotide sequence: TGTGCCAGCAGTAGCCAAAACAGCGGGAGGGCCTACAATGAGCAGTTCTTC. It codes for CASSSQNSGRAYNEQFF.

The chain carries TRBV6-5 and TRBJ2-5; 9 bases are a match to TRBD1. There are 14 residues in the CDR3. Looked up from germline, CDR1 is MNHEY and CDR2 is SVGAGI. With V trimmed by 6 bases and J by 2 bases, 4 bases remained unmatched. The chain's CDR3 is CASSTGGSQETQYF. The CDR3 bases are TGTGCCAGCAGCACAGGGGGCTCGCAAGAGACCCAGTACTTC.